A single sample is the source of the 5 T cell receptor beta chains below, sequenced in a study of blood T cell repertoires in COVID-19. The assay was immunoSEQ multiplex PCR, and TCRdb's table has in-frame clones only and misses some. The sample consists of 200,000 to 250,000 clones, roughly 80% of them appearing once. What was sequenced was peripheral blood. These receptors came from a woman of 80 years or more with COVID-19, enrolled during active disease.

The chain uses TRBV5-4 and TRBJ2-7; 10 bases align to TRBD1. This CDR3 is built from 15 residues. The germline V gene encodes CDR1 SGHNT and CDR2 YYREEE (reference sequence). With 3 bases clipped from V and 4 bases from J, the junction kept 7 bases outside the gene matches. Here the CDR3 DNA reads TGTGCCAGCAGCTCCCCGGACAGGGGGGGGTACGAGCAGTACTTC. Protein: CASSSPDRGGYEQYF.

The rearrangement joins TRBV2 to TRBJ2-1; 11 positions agree with TRBD2. The CDR3 loop spans 17 amino acids. The trim removed 6 bases at V and 2 bases at J, leaving 9 bases unmatched. In germline, CDR1 is SNHLY, CDR2 FYNNEI. CDR3 protein: CASRRGLADVTYNEQFF. CDR3 DNA: TGTGCCAGCAGGAGGGGACTAGCGGATGTTACCTACAATGAGCAGTTCTTC.

Turning to this clone: The junction differs from germline at one of its ends, possibly a read error. The rearrangement links TRBV6-5 to TRBJ1-1; D unclear. This CDR3 is 12 amino acids long. The germline gives CDR1 MNHEY, CDR2 SVGAGI. The DNA for the CDR3 is TGTGCCAGCAGTTACTCGAACAGTGAAGCTTTCTTT. As protein: CASSYSNSEAFF.

The chain couples TRBV19 to TRBJ1-1; D not certain. Germline-derived CDR1 and CDR2 are LNHDA and SQIVND (reference sequence). This CDR3 has 14 amino acids. V was trimmed by 7 bases and J by 5 bases, leaving 17 bases between them. CDR3 nucleotide sequence: TGTGCCAGTACTCGACCAACAGAAACTACTGAAGCTTTCTTT. Amino acid sequence: CASTRPTETTEAFF.

V usage is TRBV11-2 and J usage is TRBJ1-2, with 10 nucleotides matching TRBD1. Per germline, CDR1 SGHAT and CDR2 FQNNGV. There are 13 residues in the CDR3. After removal of 4 bases from V and 4 bases from J, the junction contained 0 bases not matched to a gene. DNA for the CDR3: TGTGCCAGCAGCTGGGACAGGGGCTATGGCTACACCTTC. This sequence encodes CASSWDRGYGYTF.